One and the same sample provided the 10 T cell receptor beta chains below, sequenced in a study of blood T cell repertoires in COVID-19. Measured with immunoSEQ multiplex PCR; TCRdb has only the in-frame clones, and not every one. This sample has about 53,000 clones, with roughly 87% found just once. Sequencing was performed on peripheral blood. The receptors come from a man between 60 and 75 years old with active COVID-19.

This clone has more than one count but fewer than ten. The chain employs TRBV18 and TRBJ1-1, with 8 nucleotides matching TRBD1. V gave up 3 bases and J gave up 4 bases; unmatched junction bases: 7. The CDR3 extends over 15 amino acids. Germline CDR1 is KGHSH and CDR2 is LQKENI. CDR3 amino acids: CASSPDRGMLTEAFF. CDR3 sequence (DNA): TGTGCCAGCTCACCCGACAGGGGCATGCTCACTGAAGCTTTCTTT. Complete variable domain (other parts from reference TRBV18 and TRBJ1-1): NAGVMQNPRHLVRRRGQEARLRCSPMKGHSHVYWYRQLPEEGLKFMVYLQKENIIDESGMPKERFSAEFPKEGPSILRIQQVVRGDSAAYFCASSPDRGMLTEAFFGQGTRLTVV.

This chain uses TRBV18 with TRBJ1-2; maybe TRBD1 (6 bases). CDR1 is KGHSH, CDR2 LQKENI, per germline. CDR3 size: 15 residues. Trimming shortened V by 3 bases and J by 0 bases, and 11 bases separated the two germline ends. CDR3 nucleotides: TGTGCCAGCTCACCTACAGGGAGAACTAACTATGGCTACACCTTC. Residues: CASSPTGRTNYGYTF.

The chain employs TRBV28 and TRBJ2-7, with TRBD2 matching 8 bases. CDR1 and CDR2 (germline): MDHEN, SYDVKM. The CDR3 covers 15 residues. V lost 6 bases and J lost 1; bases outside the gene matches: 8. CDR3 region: CASRMTRGESYEQYF. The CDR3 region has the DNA TGTGCCAGCAGAATGACGCGGGGGGAGTCCTACGAGCAGTACTTC.

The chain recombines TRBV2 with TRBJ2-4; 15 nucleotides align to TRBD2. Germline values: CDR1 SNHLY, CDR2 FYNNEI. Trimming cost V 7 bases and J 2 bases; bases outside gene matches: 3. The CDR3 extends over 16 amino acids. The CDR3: CASIGLAGGPKNIQYF. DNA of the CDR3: TGTGCCAGCATTGGACTAGCGGGAGGGCCCAAAAACATTCAGTACTTC.

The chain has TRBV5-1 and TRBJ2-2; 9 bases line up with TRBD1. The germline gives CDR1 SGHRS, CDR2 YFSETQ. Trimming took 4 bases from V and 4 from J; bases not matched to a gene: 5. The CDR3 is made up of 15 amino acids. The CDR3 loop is CASSQQGALTGELFF. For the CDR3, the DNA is TGCGCCAGCAGCCAACAGGGGGCGCTCACCGGGGAGCTGTTTTTT.

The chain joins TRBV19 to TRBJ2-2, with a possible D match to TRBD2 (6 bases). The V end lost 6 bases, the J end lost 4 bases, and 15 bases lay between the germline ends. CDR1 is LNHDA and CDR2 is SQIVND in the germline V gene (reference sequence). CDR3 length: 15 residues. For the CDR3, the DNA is TGTGCCAGTAGGCTTGGAGGGAGGACCACCGGGGAGCTGTTTTTT. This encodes CASRLGGRTTGELFF.

CDR3 sequence: CASRAGVNTGELFF. CDR3 DNA sequence: TGTGCCAGCAGGGCGGGGGTGAACACCGGGGAGCTGTTTTTT. The chain recombines TRBV9 with TRBJ2-2; 7 positions agree with TRBD2. Trimming removed 5 bases from V and 1 base from J; junction bases left unmatched: 2. The CDR3 sequence is 14 residues long. Germline V gene sequence: CDR1 SGDLS, CDR2 YYNGEE.

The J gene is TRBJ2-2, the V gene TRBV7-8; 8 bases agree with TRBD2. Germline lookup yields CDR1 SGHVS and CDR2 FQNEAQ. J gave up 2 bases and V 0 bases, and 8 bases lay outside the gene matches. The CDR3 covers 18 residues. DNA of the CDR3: TGTGCCAGCAGCTTAGCGTGGGGGACTAGGGGCAACACCGGGGAGCTGTTTTTT. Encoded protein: CASSLAWGTRGNTGELFF.

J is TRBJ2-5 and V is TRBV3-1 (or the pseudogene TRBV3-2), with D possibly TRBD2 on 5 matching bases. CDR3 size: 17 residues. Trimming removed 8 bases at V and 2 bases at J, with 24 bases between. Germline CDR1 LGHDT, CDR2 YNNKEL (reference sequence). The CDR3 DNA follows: TGTGCCAGCGACCGGGATACTGGTCCCTGGGATCAAGAGACCCAGTACTTC. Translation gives CASDRDTGPWDQETQYF.

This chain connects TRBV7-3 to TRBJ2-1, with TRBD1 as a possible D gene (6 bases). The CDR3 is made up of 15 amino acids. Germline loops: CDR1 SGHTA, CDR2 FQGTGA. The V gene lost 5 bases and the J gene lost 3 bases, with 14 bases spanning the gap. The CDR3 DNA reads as TGTGCCAGCAGCCCCGGGACAACCCGCTACAATGAGCAGTTCTTC. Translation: CASSPGTTRYNEQFF.